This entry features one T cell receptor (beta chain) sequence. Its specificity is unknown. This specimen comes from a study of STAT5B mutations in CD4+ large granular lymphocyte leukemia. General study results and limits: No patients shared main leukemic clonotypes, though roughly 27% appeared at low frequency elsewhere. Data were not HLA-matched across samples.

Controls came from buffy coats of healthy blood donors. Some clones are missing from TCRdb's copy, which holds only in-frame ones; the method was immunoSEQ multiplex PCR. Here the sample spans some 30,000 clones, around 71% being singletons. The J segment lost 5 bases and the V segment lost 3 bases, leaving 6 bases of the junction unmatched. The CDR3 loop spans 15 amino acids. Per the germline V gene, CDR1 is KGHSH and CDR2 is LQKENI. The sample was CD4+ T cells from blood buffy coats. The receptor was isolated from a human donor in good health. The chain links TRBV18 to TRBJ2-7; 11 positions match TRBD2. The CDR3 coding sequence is TGTGCCAGCTCACCCCGACTAGCGGGAAATGACGAGCAGTACTTC. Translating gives CASSPRLAGNDEQYF.